This TCR beta chain was sequenced in a study of shared clonotypes between healthy human individuals. Findings and caveats of the study: Relative to clonotypes present in all four donors, those not shared had lower generation probabilities.

Some clones are missing from TCRdb's copy, which holds only in-frame ones; the method was immunoSEQ multiplex PCR. Altogether 700,000 to 950,000 clones are present, 96% being singletons, with the ten largest covering under 0.3%. Selected positively for CCR7 and CD45RO-negative, naive CD8 cells excluded terminally differentiated effector memory CD45RA+ cells. As regards this clone: The antigen is not known.

Germline V gene lookup returns CDR1 SGHVS and CDR2 FQNEAQ. V shed 4 bases and J shed 0 bases, with 16 bases lying between them. CDR3 size: 17 residues. This sequence joins TRBV7-8 and TRBJ2-1, with a tentative D call TRBD1 (6 bases). The sample consisted of naive CD8+ T cells sorted from blood. This receptor was taken from a man younger than 40 in good health. The CDR3 spells CASSSFRDTYSYNEQFF. DNA of the CDR3: TGTGCCAGCAGCTCATTCCGGGACACCTACTCCTACAATGAGCAGTTCTTC.